What follows are 31 T cell receptor beta chains derived from one specimen sequenced in a study of cytomegalovirus exposure and HLA in healthy donors. The PCR employed 60 Vbeta primers together with 13 Jbeta primers. Produced via immunoSEQ multiplex PCR; TCRdb's table is partial and in-frame only. The sample has about 200,000 clones, about four fifths seen once. The sample taken for sequencing was PBMCs. All receptors derive from a girl aged 5-17 years in good health and CMV-seropositive.

The chain is built from TRBV4-2 and TRBJ2-3; 11 bases map to TRBD2. Trimming cost V 1 base and J 0 bases; bases outside gene matches: 3. CDR1 and CDR2 from the germline V gene are LGHNA and YNFKEQ. The CDR3 runs to 17 residues. DNA of the CDR3: TGTGCCAGCAGCCAAGTACTAGCGGGGGCCAGCACAGATACGCAGTATTTT. Its protein product is CASSQVLAGASTDTQYF.

This clone was seen only a few times. This chain uses TRBV5-6 with TRBJ2-5; 10 positions agree with TRBD1. The germline gives CDR1 SGHDT, CDR2 YYEEEE. The V and J ends lost 4 bases and 0 bases, in that order; junction bases with no gene match: 6. The CDR3 totals 16 residues. CDR3 in DNA: TGTGCCAGCAGCGCCTCGGGACAGGGGAACCAAGAGACCCAGTACTTC. Translated: CASSASGQGNQETQYF.

The chain carries TRBV6-5 and TRBJ1-2; no clear D. Looked up from germline, CDR1 is MNHEY and CDR2 is SVGAGI. The CDR3 runs to 15 residues. The ends were cut back, 0 bases at V and 8 bases at J, with 16 bases in the middle. DNA for the CDR3: TGTGCCAGCAGTTACTCGACGCAGGCCCCCAGCGGCTACACCTTC. This translates into CASSYSTQAPSGYTF.

This clone appeared a single time. The chain employs TRBV4-3 and TRBJ1-2; D might be TRBD1 (5 bases). Germline lookup yields CDR1 LGHNA and CDR2 YSLEER. V dropped 5 bases and J dropped 2 bases, with 15 bases sitting between them. This CDR3 is 15 amino acids long. The DNA for the CDR3 is TGCGCCAGCAGCTTAGACAGTTTGGCGAACTATGGCTACACCTTC. Translation: CASSLDSLANYGYTF.

This clone was counted a few times. The J gene is TRBJ2-5, the V gene TRBV4-2, with 11 nucleotides matching TRBD1. The CDR3 length is 15 residues. The J segment lost 5 bases and the V segment lost 5 bases, leaving 7 bases of the junction unmatched. Looked up from germline, CDR1 is LGHNA and CDR2 is YNFKEQ. The CDR3 reads CASSSGQGAQETQYF. Here the CDR3 DNA reads TGTGCCAGCAGCTCCGGACAGGGGGCTCAGGAGACCCAGTACTTC.

The rearrangement links TRBV19 to TRBJ1-6, with TRBD1 identical over 10 bases. J was trimmed by 10 bases and V by 6 bases; bases with no gene match: 9. From germline, CDR1 is LNHDA and CDR2 SQIVND (reference sequence). There are 15 residues in the CDR3. CDR3 in DNA: TGTGCCAGTAGGGCTGGTGGGACAGGGGAGTCACCCCTCCACTTT. Translating gives CASRAGGTGESPLHF.

The chain carries TRBV6-4 and TRBJ2-5; TRBD2 aligns across 11 bases. This CDR3 is 14 amino acids long. The V gene's germline CDR1 is MRHNA and CDR2 SNTAGT. The junction had 2 bases not matched to a gene; V was cut back by 5 bases and J by 3 bases. The CDR3 sequence: CASSPTSGEETQYF. CDR3 DNA: TGTGCCAGCAGTCCGACTAGCGGGGAAGAGACCCAGTACTTC.

The chain is built from TRBV5-4 and TRBJ1-1, with D possibly matching TRBD1 (5 bases). V lost 4 bases and J lost 1, with 14 bases in between. Germline V lookup: CDR1 SGHNT, CDR2 YYREEE (reference sequence). This CDR3 region has 15 residues. The CDR3 region is CASSPPGAGNTEAFF. The CDR3 nucleotides are TGTGCCAGCAGCCCCCCTGGGGCAGGGAACACTGAAGCTTTCTTT.

The V and J genes are TRBV19 and TRBJ1-2; D gene uncertain. V lost 5 bases and J lost 6, with 13 bases in between. CDR3 length: 13 amino acids. Germline V CDR1 and CDR2: LNHDA, SQIVND (reference sequence). The CDR3 protein is CASSPLPGDGYTF. CDR3 coding DNA: TGTGCCAGTAGTCCGCTCCCCGGAGATGGCTACACCTTC.

This clone was counted a few times. The J gene is TRBJ1-2, the V gene TRBV6-5; D might be TRBD1 (6 bases). The germline V gene encodes CDR1 MNHEY and CDR2 SVGAGI. The ends were cut back, 8 bases at V and 8 bases at J, with 15 bases in the middle. The CDR3 is made up of 12 amino acids. CDR3 sequence: CASRGGPGGYTF. For the CDR3, the DNA is TGTGCCAGCCGGGGGGGCCCGGGAGGCTACACCTTC.

The V and J genes are TRBV5-6 and TRBJ1-3, with 9 positions matching TRBD1. Germline V gene sequence: CDR1 SGHDT, CDR2 YYEEEE. The CDR3 loop spans 17 amino acids. The trim removed 3 bases at V and 1 base at J, leaving 8 bases unmatched. CDR3 sequence reads: CASSWVKTGGSGNTIYF. The DNA of the CDR3 is TGTGCCAGCAGCTGGGTGAAGACAGGGGGGTCTGGAAACACCATATATTTT.

The CDR3 sequence: CASSDRGNINEQFF. Written as DNA, the CDR3 is TGCGCCAGCAGTGACAGGGGTAATATCAATGAGCAGTTCTTC. The chain is built from TRBV10-1 and TRBJ2-1; D is possibly TRBD1 (6 bases). CDR3 length equals 14 residues. The germline V gene encodes CDR1 WNHNN and CDR2 SYGVQD (reference sequence). V was shortened by 3 bases and J by 6 bases, with 12 bases between the two germline ends.

The rearrangement links TRBV6-1 to TRBJ2-7; D not certain. This CDR3 is built from 13 residues. Per germline, CDR1 MNHNS and CDR2 SASEGT. Trimming shortened V by 7 bases and J by 3 bases, and 13 bases separated the two germline ends. The CDR3 protein is CASTDRVYYEQYF. In DNA form, the CDR3 reads TGTGCCAGCACCGACCGGGTCTACTACGAGCAGTACTTC.

The V gene is TRBV13, the J gene TRBJ2-3, with 9 bases matching TRBD2. The CDR3 has 18 residues. V lost 0 bases and J lost 2; bases outside the gene matches: 9. The germline V gene encodes CDR1 PRHDT and CDR2 FYEKMQ (reference sequence). The CDR3 spells CASSLGSPSGGSTDTQYF. CDR3 nucleotides: TGTGCCAGCAGCTTAGGATCCCCCAGCGGGGGGTCCACAGATACGCAGTATTTT. The full variable domain, its missing parts supplied by reference TRBV13 and TRBJ2-3, is AAGVIQSPRHLIKEKRETATLKCYPIPRHDTVYWYQQGPGQDPQFLISFYEKMQSDKGSIPDRFSAQQFSDYHSELNMSSLELGDSALYFCASSLGSPSGGSTDTQYFGPGTRLTVL.

This clone was seen only once. The V gene is TRBV5-4, the J gene TRBJ2-7; maybe TRBD2 (6 bases). Germline V gives CDR1 SGHNT, CDR2 YYREEE (reference sequence). The V and J ends lost 0 bases and 0 bases respectively, with 7 bases between them. The CDR3 has 14 residues. The CDR3 region is CASSLAGSSYEQYF. The CDR3 DNA is TGTGCCAGCAGCTTGGCCGGGAGCTCCTACGAGCAGTACTTC.

The chain uses TRBV28 and TRBJ2-1; 8 bases are a match to TRBD2. Looked up from germline, CDR1 is MDHEN and CDR2 is SYDVKM. V lost 5 bases and J lost 8; bases outside the gene matches: 5. The CDR3 consists of 13 residues. In DNA, the CDR3 is TGTGCCAGCAGTCCGGGGGGGATCGATGAGCAGTTCTTC. Residues: CASSPGGIDEQFF. Combining the CDR3 with reference TRBV28 and TRBJ2-1 gives the whole variable domain DVKVTQSSRYLVKRTGEKVFLECVQDMDHENMFWYRQDPGLGLRLIYFSYDVKMKEKGDIPEGYSVSREKKERFSLILESASTNQTSMYLCASSPGGIDEQFFGPGTRLTVL.

The J gene is TRBJ2-5, the V gene TRBV15; 12 bases match TRBD2. The CDR3 runs 16 residues. Germline V lookup: CDR1 LNHNV, CDR2 YYDKDF (reference sequence). Trimming cost V 0 bases and J 6 bases; bases outside gene matches: 5. CDR3 in DNA: TGTGCCACCAGCAGAGAACTAGCGGGGGGCCCCAAGACCCAGTACTTC. It codes for CATSRELAGGPKTQYF.

In DNA form, the CDR3 reads TGTGCCAGCGTTGCAGGTTCCTACGAGCAGTACTTC. Translated, it gives CASVAGSYEQYF. The chain couples TRBV6-1 to TRBJ2-7; no reliable D call. This CDR3 contains 12 residues. Trimming stripped 8 bases from V and 1 base from J, with 9 bases between. Germline loops: CDR1 MNHNS, CDR2 SASEGT.

The chain uses TRBV11-2 and TRBJ1-2; TRBD1 agrees at 10 bases. CDR3 length: 15 residues. Trimming took 3 bases from V and 1 from J; bases not matched to a gene: 2. The germline gives CDR1 SGHAT, CDR2 FQNNGV. CDR3 amino acids: CASSFRDRGNYGYTF. The CDR3 region has the DNA TGTGCCAGCAGCTTCCGGGACAGGGGTAACTATGGCTACACCTTC. The full variable domain, its missing parts supplied by reference TRBV11-2 and TRBJ1-2, is EAGVAQSPRYKIIEKRQSVAFWCNPISGHATLYWYQQILGQGPKLLIQFQNNGVVDDSQLPKDRFSAERLKGVDSTLKIQPAKLEDSAVYLCASSFRDRGNYGYTFGSGTRLTVV.

The J gene is TRBJ1-3, the V gene TRBV7-2; D gene uncertain. The CDR3 runs to 17 residues. CDR1 and CDR2 (germline): SGHTA, FQGNSA. Trimming stripped 1 base from V and 0 bases from J, with 13 bases between. The CDR3 sequence is CASSLVFGKSSGNTIYF. CDR3 DNA: TGTGCCAGCAGCTTAGTGTTCGGGAAATCCTCTGGAAACACCATATATTTT.

The gene calls are TRBV2 and TRBJ2-2, with D possibly TRBD1 on 6 matching bases. Germline CDR1 SNHLY, CDR2 FYNNEI. The CDR3 contains 13 residues. V was cut by 11 bases and J by 1 base, with 11 bases left in between. This chain's CDR3 is CAFPTGNTGELFF. Written as DNA, the CDR3 is TGTGCCTTTCCGACAGGGAACACCGGGGAGCTGTTTTTT.

The chain has TRBV6-5 and TRBJ2-5; 10 positions match TRBD1. V shed 6 bases and J 3 bases; nucleotides not matched to a gene: 4. This CDR3 has 14 residues. CDR1 is MNHEY, CDR2 SVGAGI, per germline. The CDR3: CASSPGTGEETQYF. The CDR3 DNA is TGTGCCAGCAGCCCCGGGACAGGGGAAGAGACCCAGTACTTC.

This clone came up once. The chain carries TRBV19 and TRBJ1-6; 10 nucleotides agree with TRBD1. This CDR3 has 14 amino acids. Unmatched junction bases numbered 3, after V lost 5 bases and J lost 8 bases. Germline V lookup: CDR1 LNHDA, CDR2 SQIVND (reference sequence). The CDR3 sequence is CASSGGQGYSPLHF. The DNA of the CDR3 is TGTGCCAGTAGTGGGGGACAGGGGTATTCACCCCTCCACTTT.

The chain employs TRBV7-2 and TRBJ1-2; 8 bases are a match to TRBD1. V lost 5 bases, J lost 2 bases, and 7 bases stayed unmatched. This CDR3 region has 15 residues. From germline, CDR1 is SGHTA and CDR2 FQGNSA. The CDR3 loop reads CASSPNRGFNYGYTF. The DNA for the CDR3 is TGTGCCAGCAGCCCAAACAGGGGGTTCAACTATGGCTACACCTTC.

V and J are TRBV2 and TRBJ2-3, with TRBD2 identical over 9 bases. From germline, CDR1 is SNHLY and CDR2 FYNNEI. The CDR3 loop spans 13 amino acids. The J segment lost 2 bases and the V segment lost 11 bases, leaving 5 bases of the junction unmatched. DNA of the CDR3: TGTGCCTTGCGGGGGGGCAACACAGATACGCAGTATTTT. Its translation: CALRGGNTDTQYF.

This rearrangement joins TRBV27 to TRBJ2-7; 9 nucleotides align to TRBD2. Germline V gene data show CDR1 as MNHEY and CDR2 as SMNVEV (reference sequence). Trimming cost V 3 bases and J 4 bases; bases outside gene matches: 22. The CDR3 runs to 20 residues. CDR3 DNA sequence: TGTGCCAGCAGTTTTTCTCATACATCGACTAGCGGAGGCCGATATTACGAGCAGTACTTC. Its translation: CASSFSHTSTSGGRYYEQYF.

V and J are TRBV11-3 and TRBJ2-1; D perhaps matches TRBD2 (6 bases). The CDR3 sequence is 16 residues long. CDR1 is SGHNT, CDR2 YENEEA, per germline. Deletions cut 1 base from V and 4 bases from J, with 14 bases between. CDR3 DNA sequence: TGTGCCAGCAGCTTAGGCCAAGCGGAGGGGTACAATGAGCAGTTCTTC. Translation gives CASSLGQAEGYNEQFF.

This chain joins TRBV29-1 and TRBJ2-5, with TRBD1 matching over 9 bases. Germline CDR1 is SQVTM and CDR2 is ANQGSEA. This CDR3 spans 13 amino acids. V lost 3 bases, J lost 6 bases, and 5 bases stayed unmatched. The CDR3 bases are TGCAGCGTTGACCGACAGGGGGAAAAGACCCAGTACTTC. It specifies CSVDRQGEKTQYF.

The chain combines TRBV7-9 with TRBJ2-7, with a weak D call TRBD1 (6 bases). V was shortened by 10 bases and J by 5 bases, with 21 bases between the two germline ends. The CDR3 is made up of 14 amino acids. CDR1 and CDR2 (germline): SEHNR, FQNEAQ (reference sequence). Written as DNA, the CDR3 is TGTGCCACCTCAGGACAGAATCAATACAACGAGCAGTACTTC. Translation: CATSGQNQYNEQYF.

CDR3 coding DNA: TGCAGCGTTGCGGGACAAAGTAGCACAGATACGCAGTATTTT. Translating gives CSVAGQSSTDTQYF. V is TRBV29-1 and J is TRBJ2-3, with D possibly being TRBD1 (6 bases). The V gene lost 4 bases and the J gene lost 0 bases, with 11 bases spanning the gap. Germline-derived CDR1 and CDR2 are SQVTM and ANQGSEA. The CDR3 runs to 14 residues.

The V gene is TRBV10-1, the J gene TRBJ2-4; no clear D. The CDR3 runs 15 residues. Germline V lookup: CDR1 WNHNN, CDR2 SYGVQD (reference sequence). V was cut by 0 bases and J by 2 bases, with 8 bases left in between. As DNA, the CDR3 is TGCGCCAGCAGTGAGTCCCTGTTAACCAAAAACATTCAGTACTTC. Protein product: CASSESLLTKNIQYF.